This passage covers 14 T cell receptor beta chains from one sample sequenced in a study of neurological immune-mediated disorders. TCRdb processed the 5' RACE reads anew with MiXCR; each CDR3 protein has one entry. In the table there are fewer than 35,000 distinct CDR3 sequences, around an eighth of which are singletons. Sample time point: longitudinal time-point 2. The sequenced sample consisted of PBMCs. The receptors were sampled from a woman in her thirties or forties in good health.

In its sample, this clonotype was seen many times. The chain couples TRBV5-1 to TRBJ1-1; D not certain. This CDR3 region has 14 residues. Per germline, CDR1 SGHRS and CDR2 YFSETQ. Trimming removed 4 bases at V and 5 bases at J, with 15 bases between. The CDR3: CASSLGIGGTEAFF. The CDR3 nucleotides read TGCGCCAGCAGCCTGGGTATCGGAGGAACTGAAGCTTTCTTT.

This clonotype was counted many times. The chain carries TRBV5-6 and TRBJ1-2; TRBD1 aligns across 7 bases. The J segment lost 3 bases and the V segment lost 0 bases, leaving 8 bases of the junction unmatched. The CDR3 consists of 16 residues. Per germline, CDR1 SGHDT and CDR2 YYEEEE. This CDR3 reads CASSLALGGTDYGYTF. The CDR3 DNA reads TGTGCCAGCAGCTTGGCCTTAGGGGGCACCGACTATGGCTACACCTTC. The whole variable domain, filled in from reference TRBV5-6 and TRBJ1-2, reads DAGVTQSPTHLIKTRGQQVTLRCSPKSGHDTVSWYQQALGQGPQFIFQYYEEEERQRGNFPDRFSGHQFPNYSSELNVNALLLGDSALYLCASSLALGGTDYGYTFGSGTRLTVV.

This clonotype has ten or more counts. J is TRBJ1-1 and V is TRBV5-1; D unclear. The CDR3 is made up of 15 amino acids. Trimming shortened V by 3 bases and J by 8 bases, and 20 bases separated the two germline ends. The germline V gene encodes CDR1 SGHRS and CDR2 YFSETQ. In nucleotides, the CDR3 is TGCGCCAGCAGCTGGGGATCAACCCCGGTGACGGAAGCTTTCTTT. This translates into CASSWGSTPVTEAFF.

This clonotype has a count of ten or more. The chain uses TRBV5-1 and TRBJ1-1; D ambiguous. Per the germline V gene, CDR1 is SGHRS and CDR2 is YFSETQ. Trimming removed 4 bases from V and 1 base from J, with 11 bases in between. CDR3 size: 14 residues. CDR3 DNA sequence: TGCGCCAGCAGCCCGGAGAGGTGGAACACTGAAGCTTTCTTT. This gives the protein CASSPERWNTEAFF.

This clonotype was recorded many times. The rearrangement joins TRBV20-1 to TRBJ2-2, with D perhaps matching TRBD2 (6 bases). Per the germline V gene, CDR1 is DFQATT and CDR2 is SNEGSKA (reference sequence). This CDR3 region has 15 residues. Trimming left V 5 bases short and J 4 bases short, with 17 bases between. CDR3 coding DNA: TGCAGTGCTCGAGGGTCCGGGAGCGGCACCGGGGAGCTGTTTTTT. It translates to CSARGSGSGTGELFF.

This clonotype showed up many times. The chain joins TRBV4-3 to TRBJ1-2, with TRBD1 matching 9 bases. The CDR3 consists of 15 residues. With 4 bases clipped from V and 8 bases from J, the junction kept 11 bases outside the gene matches. Germline-derived CDR1 and CDR2 are LGHNA and YSLEER. In DNA form, the CDR3 reads TGCGCCAGCAGCCCCCTCGGGGACAGGGTTTTAGGCTACACCTTC. Amino acid sequence: CASSPLGDRVLGYTF.

This clonotype has a count of ten or more. The rearrangement uses TRBV7-9 and TRBJ1-1; 7 bases are shared with TRBD1. V was pared by 3 bases and J by 3 bases, with 1 base of the junction left unmatched. The CDR3 extends over 13 amino acids. Germline V gene lookup returns CDR1 SEHNR and CDR2 FQNEAQ (reference sequence). The CDR3, as DNA: TGTGCCAGCAGCTTGGGGACAGACACTGAAGCTTTCTTT. Protein product: CASSLGTDTEAFF. The variable domain in full, with the rest retrieved from reference TRBV7-9 and TRBJ1-1, is DTGVSQNPRHKITKRGQNVTFRCDPISEHNRLYWYRQTLGQGPEFLTYFQNEAQLEKSRLLSDRFSAERPKGSFSTLEIQRTEQGDSAMYLCASSLGTDTEAFFGQGTRLTVV.

The V call is TRBV5-1, the J call TRBJ1-4; D is perhaps TRBD1 (5 bases). CDR3 size: 15 residues. Looked up from germline, CDR1 is SGHRS and CDR2 is YFSETQ. V shed 1 base and J shed 5 bases, with 12 bases lying between them. CDR3 sequence reads: CASSLFAEGNEKLFF. CDR3 sequence (DNA): TGCGCCAGCAGCTTGTTTGCCGAGGGGAATGAAAAACTGTTTTTT.

V gene TRBV5-1 combines with J gene TRBJ2-1; tentative D call: TRBD1 (6 bases). The CDR3 consists of 15 residues. Germline V CDR1 and CDR2: SGHRS, YFSETQ. The V and J ends lost 0 bases and 7 bases respectively, with 14 bases between them. The CDR3 nucleotides read TGCGCCAGCAGCTTGGTGGGGGCCCAGTGGAATGAGCAGTTCTTC. It codes for CASSLVGAQWNEQFF.

The sample holds many counts of this clonotype. This chain uses TRBV24-1 with TRBJ2-5; 8 bases are shared with TRBD1. CDR3 size: 17 residues. Trimming removed 2 bases from V and 2 bases from J; junction bases left unmatched: 9. CDR1 and CDR2 (germline): KGHDR, SFDVKD. This CDR3 is CATSDSTGTGFQETQYF. CDR3 nucleotides: TGTGCCACCAGTGATTCAACCGGGACAGGATTTCAAGAGACCCAGTACTTC.

Many counts were recorded for this clonotype. The rearrangement links TRBV5-1 to TRBJ1-2, with a tentative D call TRBD1 (5 bases). CDR1 and CDR2 from the germline V gene are SGHRS and YFSETQ. V dropped 4 bases and J dropped 8 bases, with 15 bases sitting between them. The CDR3 sequence is 13 residues long. The CDR3 nucleotides read TGCGCCAGCAGCCCGGGGGACTTTAGGGGCTACACCTTC. This translates into CASSPGDFRGYTF. Full variable domain (outside the CDR3, taken from reference TRBV5-1 and TRBJ1-2): KAGVTQTPRYLIKTRGQQVTLSCSPISGHRSVSWYQQTPGQGLQFLFEYFSETQRNKGNFPGRFSGRQFSNSRSEMNVSTLELGDSALYLCASSPGDFRGYTFGSGTRLTVV.

This clonotype was counted between two and nine times. J is TRBJ2-7 and V is TRBV9, with 12 bases identical to TRBD1. The CDR3 sequence is 15 residues long. With V trimmed by 4 bases and J by 4 bases, 6 bases remained unmatched. The germline CDR1 and CDR2 sequences are SGDLS and YYNGEE. CDR3: CASSPGTGGGYEQYF. The CDR3 coding sequence is TGTGCCAGCAGCCCCGGGACAGGGGGCGGTTACGAGCAGTACTTC.

This clonotype occurred a few times. J is TRBJ2-3 and V is TRBV6-2 or TRBV6-3; 7 bases line up with TRBD2. With 6 bases clipped from V and 5 bases from J, the junction kept 8 bases outside the gene matches. The CDR3 consists of 14 residues. Germline V gene lookup returns CDR1 MNHEY and CDR2 SVGEGT. CDR3 protein: CASSLAGSRDTQYF. CDR3 sequence (DNA): TGTGCCAGCAGCTTAGCGGGCTCGAGAGATACGCAGTATTTT.

Ten or more counts support this clonotype. The gene calls are TRBV20-1 and TRBJ2-1; D gene unclear. From germline, CDR1 is DFQATT and CDR2 SNEGSKA (reference sequence). The CDR3 sequence is 12 residues long. The V and J ends lost 3 bases and 4 bases respectively, with 7 bases between them. The CDR3 loop reads CSASPQYNEQFF. As DNA, the CDR3 is TGCAGTGCTAGTCCTCAGTACAATGAGCAGTTCTTC.